This entry describes one T cell receptor beta chain. TCRdb called the RT-PCR reads again in MiXCR, with one record for every CDR3 protein. This sample yields 600,000 to 700,000 distinct CDR3 sequences, of which around 15% are seen a single time; 6% to 9.5% belongs to the top ten. This sample is drawn from a study of response to subunit inactivated influenza vaccine. Losses at the gene ends were 7 bases for V and 5 bases for J; bases not matched to a gene: 8. CDR3 length equals 15 residues. The germline V gene encodes CDR1 MDHEN and CDR2 SYDVKM. Here the sequenced sample was PBMCs from blood, taken 14 to 15 days before vaccination. The receptor was isolated from a man aged 50 or older who received an inactivated influenza vaccine. V is TRBV28 and J is TRBJ2-1; 10 positions agree with TRBD2. The CDR3 spells CASTSLAGSHNEQFF. For the CDR3, the DNA is TGTGCCAGCACCTCACTAGCGGGATCCCACAATGAGCAGTTCTTC.